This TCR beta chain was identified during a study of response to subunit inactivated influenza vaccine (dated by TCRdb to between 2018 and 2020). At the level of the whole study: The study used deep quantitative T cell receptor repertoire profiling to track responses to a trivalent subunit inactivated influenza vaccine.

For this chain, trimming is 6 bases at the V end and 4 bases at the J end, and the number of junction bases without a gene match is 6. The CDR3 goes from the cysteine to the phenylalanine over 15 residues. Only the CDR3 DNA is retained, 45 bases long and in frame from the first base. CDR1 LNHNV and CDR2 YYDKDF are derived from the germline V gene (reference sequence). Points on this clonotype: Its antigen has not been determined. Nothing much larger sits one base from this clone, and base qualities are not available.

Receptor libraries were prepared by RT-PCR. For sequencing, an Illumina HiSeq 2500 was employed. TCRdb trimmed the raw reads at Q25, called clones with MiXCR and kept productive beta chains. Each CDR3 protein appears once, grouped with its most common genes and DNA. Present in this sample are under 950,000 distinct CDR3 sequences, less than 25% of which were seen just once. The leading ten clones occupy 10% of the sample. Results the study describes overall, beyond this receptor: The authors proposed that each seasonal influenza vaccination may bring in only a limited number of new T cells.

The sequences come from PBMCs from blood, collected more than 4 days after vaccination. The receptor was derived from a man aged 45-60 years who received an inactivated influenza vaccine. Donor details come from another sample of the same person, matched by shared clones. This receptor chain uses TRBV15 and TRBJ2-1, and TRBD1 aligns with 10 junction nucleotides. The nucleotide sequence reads TGTGCCACCAGAGGCGACAGGGGGCCTTACAATGAGCAGTTCTTC. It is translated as CATRGDRGPYNEQFF.